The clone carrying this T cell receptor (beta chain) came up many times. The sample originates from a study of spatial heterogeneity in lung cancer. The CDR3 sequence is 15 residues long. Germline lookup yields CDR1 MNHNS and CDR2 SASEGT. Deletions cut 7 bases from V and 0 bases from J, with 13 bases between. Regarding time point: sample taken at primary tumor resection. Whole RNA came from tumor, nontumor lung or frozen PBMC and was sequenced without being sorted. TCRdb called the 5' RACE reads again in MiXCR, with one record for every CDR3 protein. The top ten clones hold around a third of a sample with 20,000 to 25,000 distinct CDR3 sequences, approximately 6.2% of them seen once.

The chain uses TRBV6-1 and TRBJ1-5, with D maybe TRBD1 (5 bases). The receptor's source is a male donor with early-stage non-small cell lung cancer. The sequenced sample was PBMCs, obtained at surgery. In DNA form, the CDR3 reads TGTGCCAGCAAAAAAGGGGATTATAGCAATCAGCCCCAGCATTTT. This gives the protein CASKKGDYSNQPQHF.